This TCR beta chain is from a study of T cells in Graves' hyperthyroidism and ophthalmopathy. This clonotype was recorded at least ten times. V lost 1 base to trimming and J lost 5 bases; unmatched junction nucleotides: 16. CDR3 length equals 20 residues. Germline V CDR1 and CDR2: DFQATT, SNEGSKA (reference sequence). Amplified TCR beta CDR3 regions derived from RNA transcripts. The study used the HTBI primer set for a first-round RT-PCR of the TCR CDR3. Each CDR3 protein is one row after TCRdb ran MiXCR on the multiplex PCR reads. The sample lists about 380,000 distinct CDR3 sequences, approximately 17% occurring once.

Material: blood. This TCR was recovered from a man aged 18 to 29 with Graves' ophthalmopathy. This sequence joins TRBV20-1 and TRBJ2-3; the match to TRBD2 covers 15 bases. The CDR3 spells CSARVAGLAGGHIAVDTQYF. The CDR3 DNA reads TGCAGTGCTAGAGTGGCGGGACTAGCGGGGGGTCACATCGCGGTAGATACGCAGTATTTT.